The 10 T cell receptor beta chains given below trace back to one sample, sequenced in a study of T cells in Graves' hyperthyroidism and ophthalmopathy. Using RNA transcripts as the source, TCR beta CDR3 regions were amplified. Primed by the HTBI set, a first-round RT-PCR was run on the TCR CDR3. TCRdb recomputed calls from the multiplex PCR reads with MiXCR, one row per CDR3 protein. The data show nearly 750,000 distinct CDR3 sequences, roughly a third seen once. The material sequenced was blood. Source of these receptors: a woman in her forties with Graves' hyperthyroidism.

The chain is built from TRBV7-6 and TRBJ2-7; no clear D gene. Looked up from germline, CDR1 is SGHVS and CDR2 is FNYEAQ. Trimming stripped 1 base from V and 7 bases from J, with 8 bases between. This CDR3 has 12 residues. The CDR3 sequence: CASSLVFSEQYF. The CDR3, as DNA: TGTGCCAGCAGCTTAGTATTCAGTGAGCAGTACTTC. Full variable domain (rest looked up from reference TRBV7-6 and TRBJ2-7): GAGVSQSPRYKVTKRGQDVALRCDPISGHVSLYWYRQALGQGPEFLTYFNYEAQQDKSGLPNDRFSAERPEGSISTLTIQRTEQRDSAMYRCASSLVFSEQYFGPGTRLTVT.

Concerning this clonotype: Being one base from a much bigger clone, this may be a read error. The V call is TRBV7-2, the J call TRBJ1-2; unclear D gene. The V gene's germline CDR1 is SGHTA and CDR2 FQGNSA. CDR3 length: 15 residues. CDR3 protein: CASSLSGSPKYGYTF. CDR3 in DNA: TGTGCCAGCAGCTTATCAGGCTCTCCTAAATATGGCTACACCTTC.

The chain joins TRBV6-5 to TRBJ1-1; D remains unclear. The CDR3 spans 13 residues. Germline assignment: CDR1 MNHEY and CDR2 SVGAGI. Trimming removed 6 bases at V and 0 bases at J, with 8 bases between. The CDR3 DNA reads TGTGCCAGCAGACGGATATTGAACACTGAAGCTTTCTTT. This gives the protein CASRRILNTEAFF.

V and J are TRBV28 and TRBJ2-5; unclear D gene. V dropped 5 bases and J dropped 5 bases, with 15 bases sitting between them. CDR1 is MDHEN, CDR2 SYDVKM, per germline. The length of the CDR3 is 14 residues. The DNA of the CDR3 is TGTGCCAGCAGTCGTACCGACCTCCGGGAGACCCAGTACTTC. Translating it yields CASSRTDLRETQYF.

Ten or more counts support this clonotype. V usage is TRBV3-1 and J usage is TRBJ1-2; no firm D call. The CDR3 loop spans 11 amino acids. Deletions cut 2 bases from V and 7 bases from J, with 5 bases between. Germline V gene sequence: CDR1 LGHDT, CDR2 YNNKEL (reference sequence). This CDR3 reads CASSQSSGYTF. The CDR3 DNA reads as TGTGCCAGCAGCCAAAGTAGTGGCTACACCTTC.

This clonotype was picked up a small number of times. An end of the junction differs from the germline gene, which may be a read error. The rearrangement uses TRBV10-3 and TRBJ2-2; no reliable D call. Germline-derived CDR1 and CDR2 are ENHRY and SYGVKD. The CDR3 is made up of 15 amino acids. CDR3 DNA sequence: TGTGCCAGCAGTTTCGCGACATCGAACACCGGGGAGCTGTTTTTT. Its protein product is CASSFATSNTGELFF.

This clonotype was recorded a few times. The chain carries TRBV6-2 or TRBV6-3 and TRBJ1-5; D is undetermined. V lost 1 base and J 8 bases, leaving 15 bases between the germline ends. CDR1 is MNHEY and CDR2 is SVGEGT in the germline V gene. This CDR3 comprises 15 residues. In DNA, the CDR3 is TGTGCCAGCAGTTACTTGGGCGACGGCCCCGAGCCCCAGCATTTT. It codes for CASSYLGDGPEPQHF.

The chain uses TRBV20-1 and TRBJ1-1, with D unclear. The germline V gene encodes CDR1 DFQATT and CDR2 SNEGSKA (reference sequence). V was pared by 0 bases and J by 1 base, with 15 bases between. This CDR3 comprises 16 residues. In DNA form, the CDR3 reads TGCAGTGCTAGAGATTTGAAGCAAGGACGGAACACTGAAGCTTTCTTT. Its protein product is CSARDLKQGRNTEAFF.

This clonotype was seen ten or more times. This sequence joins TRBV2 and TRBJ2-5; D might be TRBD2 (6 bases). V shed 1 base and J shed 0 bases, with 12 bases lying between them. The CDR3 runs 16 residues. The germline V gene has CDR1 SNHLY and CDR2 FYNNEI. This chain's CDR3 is CASSEGPSVNQETQYF. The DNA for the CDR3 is TGTGCCAGCAGTGAAGGGCCTAGCGTGAACCAAGAGACCCAGTACTTC. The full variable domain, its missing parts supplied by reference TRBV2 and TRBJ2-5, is EPEVTQTPSHQVTQMGQEVILRCVPISNHLYFYWYRQILGQKVEFLVSFYNNEISEKSEIFDDQFSVERPDGSNFTLKIRSTKLEDSAMYFCASSEGPSVNQETQYFGPGTRLLVL.

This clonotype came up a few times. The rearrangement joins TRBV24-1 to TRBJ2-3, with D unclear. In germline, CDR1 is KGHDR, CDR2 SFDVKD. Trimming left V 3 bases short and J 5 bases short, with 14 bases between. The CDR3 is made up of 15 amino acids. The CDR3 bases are TGTGCCACCAGTGATCTACAGACGGGCCGAGATACGCAGTATTTT. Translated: CATSDLQTGRDTQYF.